This is a list of T cell receptor beta chains from one sample in a study of blood T cell repertoires in COVID-19. Only in-frame clones appear in the TCRdb table, and some are missing; sequencing was by immunoSEQ multiplex PCR. Of about 120,000 clones listed, around nine tenths were seen once; the top ten hold roughly 2.2%. Sequenced input: peripheral blood. These receptors all stem from a woman aged 45-59 years with acute or convalescent COVID-19. Each CDR3 is given with its conserved first and last residue. Fields, in order: J gene, clone size, D gene, V gene, CDR3 DNA, CDR3 protein. The D gene is left open where the match is weak. Size is stated for part of the rows, as once, few or many counts, or as a class when the clone is expanded.

>TRBJ1-1|.|.|TRBV18
TGTGCCAGCTCACCACTAGAGAGCTCGGACACTGAAGCTTTCTTT
CASSPLESSDTEAFF
>TRBJ2-1|.|TRBD2|TRBV3-1/TRBV3-2
TGTGCCAGCAGCCATTATAGCGGGGGGGCTTACAATGAGCAGTTCTTC
CASSHYSGGAYNEQFF
>TRBJ2-7|few|TRBD1|TRBV28
TGTGCCAGCAGTTCGGACAGGGGAAGCCACGAGCAGTACTTC
CASSSDRGSHEQYF
>TRBJ1-1|.|.|TRBV30
TGTGCCTGGAGTGTCGGGAACACTGAAGCTTTCTTT
CAWSVGNTEAFF
>TRBJ2-1|.|TRBD2|TRBV27
TGTGCCAGCAGTTTAGCGGGAGGGCCTTACAATGAGCAGTTCTTC
CASSLAGGPYNEQFF
>TRBJ1-4|.|TRBD1|TRBV30
TGTGCCTGGGGCGAGGACAGGGGGCGAAGCCGAAAACTGTTTTTT
CAWGEDRGRSRKLFF
>TRBJ2-7|few|TRBD1|TRBV7-9
TGTGCCAGCAGTCCCAGGACAGGGGCTAGCAACGAGCAGTACTTC
CASSPRTGASNEQYF
>TRBJ2-1|.|.|TRBV24-1
TGTGCCACCAGTGATACCGACCGGGGGAAGAACAATGAGCAGTTCTTC
CATSDTDRGKNNEQFF
>TRBJ1-1|.|.|TRBV11-3
TGTGCCAGCAGCTTACAGAAGAACACTGAAGCTTTCTTT
CASSLQKNTEAFF
>TRBJ1-1|.|TRBD1|TRBV11-2
TGTGCCAGCAGCCTGGGACAGGGCACTGAAGCTTTCTTT
CASSLGQGTEAFF
>TRBJ2-3|.|TRBD2|TRBV5-4
TGTGCCAGCAGCGGTGTACTAGCGGGAGGTTGGACGCAGTATTTT
CASSGVLAGGWTQYF
>TRBJ1-1|.|.|TRBV5-1
TGCGCCAGCAGCTATATTAAGAACACTGAAGCTTTCTTT
CASSYIKNTEAFF
>TRBJ2-5|.|TRBD2|TRBV11-3
TGTGCCAGCAGCCTCCGACTAGCGGGGGCCATGGAGACCCAGTACTTC
CASSLRLAGAMETQYF
>TRBJ1-6|once|.|TRBV3-1/TRBV3-2
TGTGCCAGCAGTCCGACAGTTAGCTCACCCCTCCACTTT
CASSPTVSSPLHF
>TRBJ1-5|.|.|TRBV28
TGTGCCAGCAGTCCGGGAGAGGGCTGGGATCAGCCCCAGCATTTT
CASSPGEGWDQPQHF
>TRBJ2-6|.|TRBD1|TRBV6-4
TGTGCCAGCAGCCCCGGGACAGGACCCTCTGGGGCCAACGTCCTGACTTTC
CASSPGTGPSGANVLTF
>TRBJ2-1|once|.|TRBV11-3
TGTGCCAGCAGCTTATTAAATTCGCGGAGCTCCTACAATGAGCAGTTCTTC
CASSLLNSRSSYNEQFF
>TRBJ2-2|once|.|TRBV4-1
TGCGCCAGCAGCCAAGATCCACCAGGAGGGACCGGGGAGCTGTTTTTT
CASSQDPPGGTGELFF
>TRBJ2-5|once|.|TRBV5-4
TGTGCCAGCAGCGTACAGGGTTCCAGGGAGACCCAGTACTTC
CASSVQGSRETQYF
>TRBJ1-5|.|TRBD1|TRBV6-6
TGTGCCAGCAGTGGACAGGGTGGCGGCAATCAGCCCCAGCATTTT
CASSGQGGGNQPQHF
>TRBJ2-3|.|TRBD2|TRBV5-4
TGTGCCAGCAGCCTGGGACTAGCGGAAACAGATACGCAGTATTTT
CASSLGLAETDTQYF
>TRBJ2-3|.|TRBD1|TRBV11-2
TGTGCCAGCAGCTTAGGACAGGGTTGGGATACGCAGTATTTT
CASSLGQGWDTQYF
>TRBJ2-2|.|.|TRBV7-9
TGTGCCAGCAGCTTCTCACAGAACACCGGGGAGCTGTTTTTT
CASSFSQNTGELFF
>TRBJ1-4|.|.|TRBV20-1
TGCAGTGCTAGTGCGGGACAAAATGAAAAACTGTTTTTT
CSASAGQNEKLFF
>TRBJ2-5|.|.|TRBV11-2
TGTGCCAGCAGCATTCGACCAGGGGAAGAGACCCAGTACTTC
CASSIRPGEETQYF
>TRBJ2-3|.|.|TRBV19
TGTGCCAGTAGTATCGGGTACAGGAGCACAGATACGCAGTATTTT
CASSIGYRSTDTQYF
>TRBJ1-2|.|TRBD1|TRBV6-5
TGTGCCACCCAACGAGGGACAGCTAACTATGGCTACACCTTC
CATQRGTANYGYTF
>TRBJ2-3|.|TRBD2|TRBV5-1
TGCGCCAGCAGCCCTTTCGGGACTAGCGGCTCCACAGATACGCAGTATTTT
CASSPFGTSGSTDTQYF
>TRBJ2-1|.|TRBD2|TRBV11-2
TGTGCCAGCGCTTCGGGCGGGGGGGCCTACAATGAGCAGTTCTTC
CASASGGGAYNEQFF
>TRBJ1-2|.|TRBD1|TRBV18
TGTGCCTCCGATCCGGGACAGGGGGCGCTCGGCTATGGCTACACCTTC
CASDPGQGALGYGYTF
>TRBJ2-5|.|.|TRBV7-9
TGTGCCAGCAGCTCGGGGGAGACCCAGTACTTC
CASSSGETQYF
>TRBJ2-2|.|.|TRBV30
TGTGCCTGGAGAGGGGACTGGCTGGGCTCCGGGGAGCTGTTTTTT
CAWRGDWLGSGELFF
>TRBJ2-1|.|.|TRBV24-1
TGTGCCACCAGTGATTTCAGGGGCAATGAGCAGTTCTTC
CATSDFRGNEQFF
>TRBJ2-1|.|TRBD2|TRBV27
TGTGCCAGCAGTTTATCGCCACTAGCGGGGTGGTACAATGAGCAGTTCTTC
CASSLSPLAGWYNEQFF
>TRBJ2-7|once|.|TRBV7-2
TGTGCCAGCAGCTTAGATCCAGGTGCCACCTACGAGCAGTACTTC
CASSLDPGATYEQYF
>TRBJ1-1|.|.|TRBV10-3
TGTGCCATCAGTGAGTCTCAGAACACTGAAGCTTTCTTT
CAISESQNTEAFF
>TRBJ1-5|.|.|TRBV18
TGTGCCAGCTCACCGGGCAGCAATCAGCCCCAGCATTTT
CASSPGSNQPQHF
>TRBJ2-3|.|TRBD2|TRBV2
TGTGCCAGCAGTGATCTAGGTAGCGGGAGTACAGATACGCAGTATTTT
CASSDLGSGSTDTQYF
>TRBJ2-7|.|.|TRBV21-1
TGTGCCAGCAGCCAAAGGTACCCCGGGACAACTTTTTGCGAGCAGTACTTC
CASSQRYPGTTFCEQYF
>TRBJ1-4|.|TRBD1|TRBV19
TGTGCCAGTAGCCTTGGACAGGGGTCTAATGAAAAACTGTTTTTT
CASSLGQGSNEKLFF
>TRBJ1-1|.|TRBD1|TRBV6-1
TGTGCCAGCAGTGACGGGGGGCAGGGGGCGCGGAACACTGAAGCTTTCTTT
CASSDGGQGARNTEAFF
>TRBJ1-1|.|.|TRBV6-1
TGTGCCAGCAGTGAAGCGAGTGGATGGAGGGCTGAAGCTTTCTTT
CASSEASGWRAEAFF
>TRBJ1-1|.|.|TRBV27
TGTGCCAGCAGTTTAAACAGGGAAGTTGCTGAAGCTTTCTTT
CASSLNREVAEAFF
>TRBJ2-2|.|.|TRBV19
TGTGCCAGTACCCCGGGGATGTCTCTCAACACCGGGGAGCTGTTTTTT
CASTPGMSLNTGELFF
>TRBJ2-6|.|.|TRBV11-2
TGTGCCAGCAGCTTAGGGCCCTCGGGGGCCAACGTCCTGACTTTC
CASSLGPSGANVLTF
>TRBJ1-2|.|TRBD1|TRBV5-1
TGCGCCAGCAGCTTGCCAGGGGGTGAGGGCTACACCTTC
CASSLPGGEGYTF
>TRBJ2-7|.|.|TRBV9
TGTGCCAGCAGCGGGCCGGGTGGCCAGTACTTC
CASSGPGGQYF
>TRBJ1-1|.|.|TRBV9
TGTGCCAGCAGCGTAGGTCAGGGGCTAACGGCTGAAGCTTTCTTT
CASSVGQGLTAEAFF
>TRBJ2-1|.|TRBD1|TRBV10-3
TGTGCCACCTTAAGGGGGCCTACAAACAATGAGCAGTTCTTC
CATLRGPTNNEQFF
>TRBJ2-1|once|TRBD1|TRBV16
TGTGCCAGCAGCCTAAACAGGGGGTCCTACAATGAGCAGTTCTTC
CASSLNRGSYNEQFF
>TRBJ1-5|.|TRBD1|TRBV5-6
TGTGCCAGCAGCCTAGGACAGGGGGCTATTCAGCCCCAGCATTTT
CASSLGQGAIQPQHF
>TRBJ2-6|.|.|TRBV7-9
TGTGCCATCCCGGAGGCCGGGGCCAACGTCCTGACTTTC
CAIPEAGANVLTF
>TRBJ1-2|.|TRBD1|TRBV18
TGTGCCAGCTCCGAGACAGGGACTTATGGCTACACCTTC
CASSETGTYGYTF
>TRBJ1-2|.|TRBD1|TRBV5-6
TGTGCCAGCAGCCCCACAGGGGGTTATGGCTACACCTTC
CASSPTGGYGYTF
>TRBJ2-7|.|.|TRBV6-5
TGTGCCAGCAGTAGGGCGAGTACAGGGTACTACGAGCAGTACTTC
CASSRASTGYYEQYF
>TRBJ2-5|once|TRBD2|TRBV7-2
TGTGCCAGCACCTTAGGGCTAGCGGGAGGTGAGACCCAGTACTTC
CASTLGLAGGETQYF
>TRBJ1-2|.|.|TRBV28
TGTGCCAGCAGTGGGACATTTTATGGCTACACCTTC
CASSGTFYGYTF
>TRBJ1-2|.|.|TRBV11-2
TGTGCCAGCAGCTTGGGCAGGGCAGCTAACTATGGCTACACCTTC
CASSLGRAANYGYTF
>TRBJ1-2|.|TRBD1|TRBV27
TGTGCCAGCAGCCAAGGGGGCCCCCTTTATGGCTACACCTTC
CASSQGGPLYGYTF
>TRBJ1-1|.|.|TRBV13
TGTGCCAGCAGCCGGAACGGACAGACCACTGAAGCTTTCTTT
CASSRNGQTTEAFF